This TCR beta chain stems from a study of graft-versus-host responses after intestinal transplantation. For the study at large: Isolated intestinal, liver-intestinal, or multivisceral transplants had been given to the recipients.

Sequenced by immunoSEQ multiplex PCR; TCRdb stores in-frame clones only, minus some. The repertoire includes roughly 100,000 clones, around 90% of them detected once, and around 0.07% sits in the top ten. Germline trimming cut 3 bases from V and 7 bases from J; bases unmatched to any gene: 5. This CDR3 has 14 residues. Germline V gene sequence: CDR1 SGDLS, CDR2 YYNGEE. A remark on this clone: The antigen remains unidentified.

Study findings and constraints: GvH clones detected in recipient marrow included some appearing first in ileum or blood. Association was observed between peak circulating GvH clone levels and early post-transplant HvG declines. In patients with graft-donor T cell macrochimerism, allograft graft-versus-host to host-versus-graft clonal ratios were high.

V is TRBV9 and J is TRBJ2-1, with TRBD1 identical over 9 bases. Here the sequenced sample was unstimulated CD8+ T cells sorted from spleen or lymph node cells, taken before transplant. The clonotype originates from a human donor who was the organ donor for an intestinal transplant. The CDR3 sequence is CASSATGGGNEQFF. CDR3 DNA: TGTGCCAGCAGCGCCACAGGGGGCGGGAATGAGCAGTTCTTC.